The 5 T cell receptor beta chains below all came from one sample that was sequenced in a study of blood T cell repertoires in COVID-19. The method was immunoSEQ multiplex PCR; TCRdb's version includes in-frame clones alone and lacks a portion of them. The repertoire holds 200,000 to 300,000 clones, with more than 75% as singletons. The material sequenced was peripheral blood. The origin of the receptors is an elderly woman with COVID-19, enrolled during active disease.

J is TRBJ2-7 and V is TRBV18; D uncertain. CDR3 length equals 13 residues. Germline lookup yields CDR1 KGHSH and CDR2 LQKENI. Trimming stripped 3 bases from V and 6 bases from J, with 12 bases between. The CDR3 reads CASSPFQTGEQYV. CDR3 DNA: TGTGCCAGCTCACCTTTCCAAACCGGCGAGCAGTACGTC.

The chain employs TRBV18 and TRBJ1-3; a weak D match, TRBD1 (5 bases). Per the germline V gene, CDR1 is KGHSH and CDR2 is LQKENI. CDR3 length equals 15 residues. Deletions cut 3 bases from V and 3 bases from J, with 12 bases between. CDR3 in DNA: TGTGCCAGCTCACCGGAGTGGGGCGTTGGAAACACCATATATTTT. Translated: CASSPEWGVGNTIYF.

The rearrangement joins TRBV14 to TRBJ2-7; 7 positions match TRBD1. Germline-derived CDR1 and CDR2 are SGHDN and FVKESK. The CDR3 sequence is 13 residues long. Trimming removed 4 bases from V and 3 bases from J; junction bases left unmatched: 3. As DNA, the CDR3 is TGTGCCAGCAGCCCGACAGGGTTCTACGAGCAGTACGTC. It specifies CASSPTGFYEQYV.

The chain recombines TRBV24-1 with TRBJ2-1; D is perhaps TRBD2 (6 bases). Germline V lookup: CDR1 KGHDR, CDR2 SFDVKD. The CDR3 spans 12 residues. V was shortened by 8 bases and J by 7 bases, with 11 bases between the two germline ends. The CDR3 loop reads CATTSRGNEQFF. For the CDR3, the DNA is TGTGCCACCACCTCTCGGGGGAATGAGCAGTTCTTC.

V usage is TRBV6-6 and J usage is TRBJ1-2; 7 bases fit TRBD1. V lost 0 bases, J lost 4 bases, and 5 bases stayed unmatched. This CDR3 region has 15 residues. Germline V gives CDR1 MNHNY, CDR2 SVGAGI (reference sequence). Here the CDR3 DNA reads TGTGCCAGCAGTTACTCTGGGAAGGGGGCCTATGGCTACACCTTC. It translates to CASSYSGKGAYGYTF.